This record concerns one T cell receptor beta chain sequence. The V gene lost 10 bases and the J gene lost 4 bases, with 13 bases spanning the gap. This CDR3 comprises 12 residues. CDR1 is MDHEN, CDR2 SYDVKM, per germline. As handled by the study authors: Reference gene primer amplification gave nucleated cell count estimates. The data were produced by immunoSEQ multiplex PCR, yet TCRdb's version contains in-frame clones alone and is incomplete. The DNA gave D and trimming, while V, J and clone size come from that table. The sample includes about 240,000 clones, around 83% seen only once; the top ten take around 12%. This sample is drawn from a study of blood T cell repertoires in COVID-19. On the study more broadly: The United States, Italy and Spain supplied acute and convalescent COVID-19 samples. T cells, B-cell-depleted T cells, or PBMCs provided the cDNA or gDNA that served as material.

Input material: peripheral blood. The gene calls are TRBV28 and TRBJ1-2; perhaps TRBD1 as D (6 bases). The TCR sequence derives from an older woman with active or convalescent COVID-19. For the CDR3, the DNA is TGTGCCACCCGGACAGTTCCCTATGGCTACACCTTC. This sequence encodes CATRTVPYGYTF.